The T cell receptor (beta chain) under discussion was sequenced for a study of CD8+ T cells in alopecia areata. As for the study in general: Those treated were given oral tofacitinib at 5 to 10 mg twice daily.

Whole-study findings and limits: More clonal than normal scalp was lesional scalp, particularly alopecia totalis/universalis. In patients, TCRs were shared less clearly than in mice, and HLA may possibly be involved.

Isolated RNA was reverse transcribed into cDNA used as the sequencing template. Data came from immunoSEQ multiplex PCR; TCRdb stores just in-frame clones and leaves some out. The sample yields some 150,000 clones, around half seen once. Concerning this clone: What it recognizes is unknown.

This TCR was sampled from a human donor with alopecia areata. The sequencing here drew on CD8+ T cells sorted from blood, taken at week 0.

The CDR3 DNA sequence: TGCGCCAGCAGCCAACGAGACGGAGGTGAAAAACTGTTTTTT. Translating gives CASSQRDGGEKLFF. This chain uses TRBV4-1 with TRBJ1-4; D uncertain. V lost 2 bases and J lost 7, with 11 bases in between. The length of the CDR3 is 14 residues. Germline CDR1 is MGHRA and CDR2 is YSYEKL.